Given below is one TCR beta chain in context. These data are taken from a study of control samples from healthy donors and cancer patients. Produced via immunoSEQ multiplex PCR; TCRdb's table is partial and in-frame only. The repertoire has 150,000 to 190,000 clones, about 93% of them found once; the top ten carry 2% to 2.5%. Sequenced sample: blood. This sequence originates from a man in his fifties or sixties in good health.

The CDR3 protein is CASSLDPGGNSPLHF. The CDR3 nucleotides read TGTGCCAGCAGCTTGGACCCAGGGGGGAATTCACCCCTCCACTTT. The rearrangement uses TRBV5-6 and TRBJ1-6, with 7 bases that match TRBD1. The CDR3 totals 15 residues. Germline loops: CDR1 SGHDT, CDR2 YYEEEE. Trimming cost V 0 bases and J 7 bases; bases outside gene matches: 4. The variable domain in full, completed from reference TRBV5-6 and TRBJ1-6, reads DAGVTQSPTHLIKTRGQQVTLRCSPKSGHDTVSWYQQALGQGPQFIFQYYEEEERQRGNFPDRFSGHQFPNYSSELNVNALLLGDSALYLCASSLDPGGNSPLHFGNGTRLTVT.